This T cell receptor beta chain was captured by sequencing in a study of response to subunit inactivated influenza vaccine. This clonotype was detected a few times. MiXCR, applied by TCRdb to the RT-PCR reads, yields one record per CDR3 protein. The sample includes 250,000 to 350,000 distinct CDR3 sequences, about 20% seen only once; the top ten take over 9%. V shed 6 bases and J shed 0 bases, with 15 bases lying between them. Germline CDR1 is MDHEN and CDR2 is SYDVKM. This CDR3 comprises 17 residues. The sample was PBMCs from blood, taken approximately 20 months after vaccination. The clonotype was recovered from a man aged 45 to 75 who received an inactivated influenza vaccine. The chain combines TRBV28 with TRBJ1-6; D call uncertain. In DNA, the CDR3 is TGTGCCAGCAGACCCTTGGACGAGAGCTCCTATAATTCACCCCTCCACTTT. Its translation is CASRPLDESSYNSPLHF.